The 21 T cell receptor beta chains given below trace back to one sample, sequenced in a study of identifying expanded T cells in peripheral blood (dated by TCRdb to 2018 to 2020). Preparation of the library involved the immunoSEQ multiplex PCR assay. Not all clones reach the TCRdb copy of this immuneACCESS table, which keeps in-frame sequences only. Checked studies attribute under half of the gap to unresolved V genes and leave the rest unexplained. In this sample the table shows under 150,000 clones, around nine tenths of which occur a single time. The leading ten clones occupy around 8.4% of the sample. The source material was blood. Receptor source: a person aged 18 to 75 in good health.

The chain has TRBV5-1 and TRBJ2-7; D remains ambiguous. Trimming took 6 bases from V and 0 from J, leaving 16 bases between them. This CDR3 has 15 amino acids. Germline V lookup: CDR1 SGHRS, CDR2 YFSETQ. The CDR3 nucleotides are TGCGCCAGCACACCTGACCTGGCCAGCTCCTACGAGCAGTACTTC. Residues: CASTPDLASSYEQYF.

This chain joins TRBV9 and TRBJ1-4; D gene ambiguous. Trimming removed 2 bases at V and 5 bases at J, with 13 bases between. Looked up from germline, CDR1 is SGDLS and CDR2 is YYNGEE. CDR3 length: 15 residues. The DNA for the CDR3 is TGTGCCAGCAGCGTCTTGGCAGGACCGAATGAAAAACTGTTTTTT. The encoded protein is CASSVLAGPNEKLFF.

The V call is TRBV19, the J call TRBJ1-3, with D perhaps matching TRBD1 (5 bases). Deletions cut 4 bases from V and 2 bases from J, with 12 bases between. This CDR3 comprises 15 residues. Germline-derived CDR1 and CDR2 are LNHDA and SQIVND (reference sequence). CDR3 in amino acids: CASSKGLLAGNTIYF. The CDR3 DNA sequence: TGTGCCAGTAGTAAGGGGCTCTTAGCTGGAAACACCATATATTTT.

The chain couples TRBV28 to TRBJ2-4, with 10 bases fitting TRBD2. CDR3 size: 15 residues. Per the germline V gene, CDR1 is MDHEN and CDR2 is SYDVKM. Trimming took 6 bases from V and 8 from J; bases not matched to a gene: 10. CDR3 in DNA: TGTGCCAGCAGCCTGACTCTAGCGGGAGTTGACATTCAGTACTTC. Its translation is CASSLTLAGVDIQYF.

V usage is TRBV9 and J usage is TRBJ1-5, with no clear D. Germline V CDR1 and CDR2: SGDLS, YYNGEE. The CDR3 has 13 residues. V was clipped by 2 bases and J by 6 bases, with 9 bases between them. In DNA, the CDR3 is TGTGCCAGCAGCGTGGATGGTACTCAGCCCCAGCATTTT. Its protein product is CASSVDGTQPQHF.

The V call is TRBV30, the J call TRBJ1-1; D unclear. Trimming took off 3 bases at V and 0 bases at J, with 8 bases between the two ends. Germline V CDR1 and CDR2: GTSNPN, SVGIG (reference sequence). This CDR3 contains 13 residues. CDR3: CAWRQSLNTEAFF. DNA of the CDR3: TGTGCCTGGAGGCAGAGTTTGAACACTGAAGCTTTCTTT.

This sequence joins TRBV5-1 and TRBJ2-7; 8 nucleotides align to TRBD2. The CDR3 spans 14 residues. In germline, CDR1 is SGHRS, CDR2 YFSETQ. After removal of 2 bases from V and 1 base from J, the junction contained 2 bases not matched to a gene. The CDR3, as DNA: TGCGCCAGCAGCTTAGCGGGAGTGTCCTACGAGCAGTACTTC. Translated, it gives CASSLAGVSYEQYF.

V usage is TRBV6-5 and J usage is TRBJ2-3; 9 nucleotides agree with TRBD2. V lost 8 bases and J lost 4; bases outside the gene matches: 10. The CDR3 is made up of 15 amino acids. CDR1 and CDR2 from the germline V gene are MNHEY and SVGAGI. Here the CDR3 DNA reads TGTGCCAGCCAACGGGGCGGGGGGGCGGCAGATACGCAGTATTTT. It yields the protein CASQRGGGAADTQYF.

This chain joins TRBV11-2 and TRBJ2-3, with 7 nucleotides matching TRBD2. The CDR3 loop spans 14 amino acids. After removal of 7 bases from V and 3 bases from J, the junction contained 7 bases not matched to a gene. Germline values: CDR1 SGHAT, CDR2 FQNNGV. The CDR3 here is CASNGGRRTDTQYF. CDR3 bases: TGTGCCAGCAATGGCGGGAGAAGGACAGATACGCAGTATTTT.

To note about this clone: This CDR3 is also generated by other DNA sequences in the sample. The chain carries TRBV19 and TRBJ2-7; D gene unclear. Trimming took off 1 base at V and 3 bases at J, with 4 bases between the two ends. Germline V gene sequence: CDR1 LNHDA, CDR2 SQIVND (reference sequence). The CDR3 runs to 12 residues. CDR3 residues: CASSIGSYEQYF. The CDR3 nucleotides read TGTGCCAGTAGTATAGGTAGCTACGAGCAGTACTTC.

The V and J genes are TRBV19 and TRBJ2-3; D unresolved. Germline CDR1 is LNHDA and CDR2 is SQIVND (reference sequence). This CDR3 comprises 15 residues. The ends were cut back, 7 bases at V and 0 bases at J, with 14 bases in the middle. The CDR3 is CASTEETSSTDTQYF. The CDR3 DNA reads as TGTGCCAGTACAGAGGAAACATCTAGCACAGATACGCAGTATTTT. Looking up the rest from reference TRBV19 and TRBJ2-3 gives the full variable domain: DGGITQSPKYLFRKEGQNVTLSCEQNLNHDAMYWYRQDPGQGLRLIYYSQIVNDFQKGDIAEGYSVSREKKESFPLTVTSAQKNPTAFYLCASTEETSSTDTQYFGPGTRLTVL.

This chain links TRBV7-8 with TRBJ2-7, with a possible D match to TRBD2 (6 bases). This CDR3 is built from 14 residues. Germline V gene lookup returns CDR1 SGHVS and CDR2 FQNEAQ. V lost 5 bases and J lost 4, with 15 bases in between. The DNA of the CDR3 is TGTGCCAGCAGCCCCCCCACTAGCCCTTACGAGCAGTACTTC. Encoded protein: CASSPPTSPYEQYF.

Here the CDR3 reads CASSQGAGNQPQHF. The CDR3, as DNA: TGTGCCAGCAGCCAGGGGGCGGGTAATCAGCCCCAGCATTTT. The chain couples TRBV27 to TRBJ1-5; TRBD1 agrees at 8 bases. Germline loops: CDR1 MNHEY, CDR2 SMNVEV (reference sequence). The CDR3 loop spans 14 amino acids. The V segment lost 6 bases and the J segment 4 bases; nucleotides outside the gene matches: 5.

V is TRBV7-8 and J is TRBJ2-1, with 7 bases aligning to TRBD1. The CDR3 loop spans 13 amino acids. With 5 bases clipped from V and 9 bases from J, the junction kept 7 bases outside the gene matches. Germline V CDR1 and CDR2: SGHVS, FQNEAQ. CDR3 DNA: TGTGCCAGCAGCAGGAGACAGGGATCTGAGCAGTTCTTC. Amino acids: CASSRRQGSEQFF.

The sample holds one count of this clone. V is TRBV30 and J is TRBJ1-1; the D is unclear. The CDR3 runs 13 residues. Trimming stripped 0 bases from V and 5 bases from J, with 10 bases between. Germline V CDR1 and CDR2: GTSNPN, SVGIG (reference sequence). The CDR3 reads CAWSVSGRTEAFF. In nucleotides, the CDR3 is TGTGCCTGGAGTGTATCCGGGCGGACTGAAGCTTTCTTT.

The gene calls are TRBV5-1 and TRBJ1-6; TRBD1 matches 10 bases. From germline, CDR1 is SGHRS and CDR2 YFSETQ. Trimming took 3 bases from V and 6 from J; bases not matched to a gene: 3. CDR3 size: 15 residues. The CDR3 loop is CASSSGTGVNSPLHF. The CDR3 DNA reads as TGCGCCAGCAGCTCGGGGACAGGGGTTAATTCACCCCTCCACTTT.

The chain joins TRBV7-9 to TRBJ2-7, with 7 bases aligning to TRBD1. The CDR3 is 15 residues long. Unmatched junction bases numbered 8, after V lost 5 bases and J lost 1 base. CDR1 is SEHNR and CDR2 is FQNEAQ in the germline V gene (reference sequence). CDR3 amino acids: CASSRGPDRSYEQYF. The CDR3 DNA reads as TGTGCCAGCAGCCGCGGCCCGGACAGGTCCTACGAGCAGTACTTC.

This clone was found a few times. The gene calls are TRBV28 and TRBJ2-7; 7 bases are a match to TRBD1. The CDR3 is 15 residues long. Germline CDR1 MDHEN, CDR2 SYDVKM. V trimming: 5 bases; J trimming: 0 bases; junction bases outside the gene matches: 7. The CDR3 loop is CASSILGTDSYEQYF. The CDR3 DNA is TGTGCCAGCAGTATCTTGGGGACAGACTCCTACGAGCAGTACTTC.

The genes are TRBV21-1 and TRBJ1-4; the table's D call, TRBD1, has no DNA check behind it. TRBV21-1 represents a pseudogene. CDR3 length: 12 amino acids. The CDR3 coding sequence is TGTGCCAGTACAGGGGGAACCCTCGAACTGTTTTTT. Translation: CASTGGTLELFF.

The V call is TRBV19, the J call TRBJ2-3, with D uncertain. Looked up from germline, CDR1 is LNHDA and CDR2 is SQIVND (reference sequence). This CDR3 has 14 amino acids. The V end was cut by 3 bases, the J end by 2 bases, with 9 bases between. This chain's CDR3 is CASSILWVTDTQYF. CDR3 bases: TGTGCCAGTAGTATCCTTTGGGTCACAGATACGCAGTATTTT.

V usage is TRBV5-1 and J usage is TRBJ2-1; D is unresolved. This CDR3 region has 13 residues. The germline V gene has CDR1 SGHRS and CDR2 YFSETQ. Trimming took off 2 bases at V and 4 bases at J, with 7 bases between the two ends. Here the CDR3 reads CASSLDTYNEQFF. The CDR3 DNA is TGCGCCAGCAGCTTAGATACTTACAATGAGCAGTTCTTC.